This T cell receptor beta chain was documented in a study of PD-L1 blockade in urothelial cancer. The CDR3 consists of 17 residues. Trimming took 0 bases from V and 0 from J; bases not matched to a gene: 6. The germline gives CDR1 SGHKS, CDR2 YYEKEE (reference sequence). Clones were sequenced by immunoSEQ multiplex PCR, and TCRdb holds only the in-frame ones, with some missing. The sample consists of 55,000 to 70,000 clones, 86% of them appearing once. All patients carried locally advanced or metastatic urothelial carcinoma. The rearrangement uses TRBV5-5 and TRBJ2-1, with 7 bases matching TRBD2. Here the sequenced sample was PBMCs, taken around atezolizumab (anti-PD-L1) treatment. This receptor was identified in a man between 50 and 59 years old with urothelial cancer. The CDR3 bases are TGTGCCAGCAGCTTGGGTGGGAGGGCCCTCTCCTACAATGAGCAGTTCTTC. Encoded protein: CASSLGGRALSYNEQFF.